The present TCR beta chain was sequenced within a study of beta chain features in type 1 diabetes. Study in general: Across the samples, some 99 million sorted cells were examined in total.

This clone showed up many times. Antigen specificity is unknown. CD4+ naive, central memory, regulatory and stem cell-like memory subsets were isolated by sorting on CD45RO/CCR7/CD25/CD127/CD95/CD27. TCRB transcripts that were expressed got sequenced, as all of the isolated RNA had been reverse transcribed. Read counts averaged roughly 3.7 million for samples of naive, central memory and regulatory T cells. Libraries were prepared by immunoSEQ multiplex PCR; TCRdb keeps only in-frame clonotypes and omits some of them. This sample has about 240,000 clones; around 26% occur once, and the top ten carry approximately 4%. The study's findings and limits: Whether HLA type affects TCRB rearrangement stayed undetermined in the present work.

The receptor's source is a man aged 25-40 years in good health. The sample comprised central memory CD4+ T cells from blood.

The CDR3 region has the DNA TGTGCCAGCTCACCGGCACAGCATGAGCAGTTCTTC. Translated, it gives CASSPAQHEQFF. The rearrangement links TRBV18 to TRBJ2-1; D gene unclear. Trimming shortened V by 3 bases and J by 8 bases, and 8 bases separated the two germline ends. The CDR3 loop spans 12 amino acids. CDR1 KGHSH and CDR2 LQKENI come from the germline V gene.